This TCR beta chain comes out of a study of cytomegalovirus exposure and HLA in healthy donors. Across the whole study: HLA-typed donors contributed 65 million to 85 million unique TCRs, which were held in an early data release. Falling in the Caucasian-associated ancestry cluster were roughly 80% of under 500 genotyped donors.

Points on this clone: Its target is unknown.

Primers included in the PCR were 60 Vbeta and 13 Jbeta primers. Produced via immunoSEQ multiplex PCR; TCRdb's table is partial and in-frame only. Among roughly 100,000 clones listed, under 85% were seen once. V shed 4 bases and J 6 bases; nucleotides not matched to a gene: 15. Germline values: CDR1 SEHNR, CDR2 FQNEAQ (reference sequence). The CDR3 has 17 amino acids. The study's findings and limits: Later analysis identified about 18,000 TCR beta sequences associated with HLA alleles, using a false discovery rate threshold of 0.05. Links to common viral pathogens appeared, in a later analysis, for several of the most significant clusters.

The clonotype was recovered from a man aged 25 to 40 in good health and CMV-seronegative. This chain joins TRBV7-9 and TRBJ2-1, with TRBD2 matching over 7 bases. The sample comprised PBMCs. For the CDR3, the DNA is TGTGCCAGCAGCTCCCCTACCCGAAGGACTAGGGCCAATGAGCAGTTCTTC. Residues: CASSSPTRRTRANEQFF.